A selection of T cell receptor beta chains follows, all from one sample in a study of T-cell reconstitution after alpha-beta-depleted transplantation in children. TCRdb independently ran MiXCR on the PCR reads; one entry per CDR3 protein. Counted here are under 450,000 distinct CDR3 sequences, around 16% occurring once; the ten biggest clones make up 25% to 35%. The sample in question was PBMCs, mostly from graft donor cells, obtained 360 days after TCRalphabeta/CD19-depleted stem cell transplant. These receptors all come from a boy under three years old who had a stem cell transplant for Wiskott-Aldrich syndrome, so the T cells may come from the graft donor. CDR3s include the opening cysteine and the closing phenylalanine or tryptophan. The D gene is left open where the match is weak. The listing skips clone size in some rows; elsewhere it reads once, few, many or a size class.

CDR3 DNA: TGTGCCAGCAGTCACGCAGGGTTCTACGAGCAGTACTTC
CDR3 protein: CASSHAGFYEQYF
J gene: TRBJ2-7
V gene: TRBV25-1
CDR3 length: 13
clone size: many
D gene: -

CDR3 DNA: TGTGCCAGCAGTTTACGCTACCCGGGGAATGAGCAGTTCTTC
CDR3 protein: CASSLRYPGNEQFF
J gene: TRBJ2-1
V gene: TRBV12-3/TRBV12-4
CDR3 length: 14
clone size: few
D gene: -

CDR3 DNA: TGTGCCAGCTCACCACCGGATGGCGGGGGCAAGGGCTTC
CDR3 protein: CASSPPDGGGKGF
J gene: TRBJ2-1
V gene: TRBV18
CDR3 length: 13
clone size: many
D gene: -

CDR3 DNA: TGTGCCACCAGTGGGACAGGCGATGCCTCTGGGGCCAACGTCCTGACTTTC
CDR3 protein: CATSGTGDASGANVLTF
J gene: TRBJ2-6
V gene: TRBV24-1
CDR3 length: 17
clone size: few
D gene: TRBD1

CDR3 DNA: TGTGCCAGCAGTTACTCGGACATCCTAACGGATGGCTACACCTTC
CDR3 protein: CASSYSDILTDGYTF
J gene: TRBJ1-2
V gene: TRBV6-5
CDR3 length: 15
clone size: -
D gene: -

CDR3 DNA: TGTGCCAGCAGCCAAGGGGGACAGGACTCCTACGAGCAGTACTTC
CDR3 protein: CASSQGGQDSYEQYF
J gene: TRBJ2-7
V gene: TRBV3-1
CDR3 length: 15
clone size: -
D gene: TRBD1

CDR3 DNA: TGTGCCAGCAGGAAGGCCGGGAGAGCAGATACGCAGTATTTT
CDR3 protein: CASRKAGRADTQYF
J gene: TRBJ2-3
V gene: TRBV12-3/TRBV12-4
CDR3 length: 14
clone size: many
D gene: -

CDR3 DNA: TGTGCCAGCAGACCGACTAGGGGGGTAGGCACAGATACGCAGTATTTT
CDR3 protein: CASRPTRGVGTDTQYF
J gene: TRBJ2-3
V gene: TRBV7-6
CDR3 length: 16
clone size: few
D gene: -

CDR3 DNA: TGTGCCAGCAGCCCCTCAGCGGGGCCCTTAGCAGGATACAATGAGCAGTTCTTC
CDR3 protein: CASSPSAGPLAGYNEQFF
J gene: TRBJ2-1
V gene: TRBV5-6
CDR3 length: 18
clone size: -
D gene: TRBD2

CDR3 DNA: TGCAGCGCTGGACAGGGGGGGTCCTACGAGCAGTACTTC
CDR3 protein: CSAGQGGSYEQYF
J gene: TRBJ2-7
V gene: TRBV29-1
CDR3 length: 13
clone size: few
D gene: TRBD1

CDR3 DNA: TGTGCCAGCCGAAAGGGACGTGCCAGGGCCTACAATGAGCAGTTCTTC
CDR3 protein: CASRKGRARAYNEQFF
J gene: TRBJ2-1
V gene: TRBV7-2
CDR3 length: 16
clone size: -
D gene: -

CDR3 DNA: TGCGCCAGCAGCTTGGCGGTCAGGGATATCACCGGGGAGCTGTTTTTT
CDR3 protein: CASSLAVRDITGELFF
J gene: TRBJ2-2
V gene: TRBV5-1
CDR3 length: 16
clone size: few
D gene: -

CDR3 DNA: TGTGCCAGCAGCTCCTTTACAGGGTCCGGGGAGCTGTTTTTT
CDR3 protein: CASSSFTGSGELFF
J gene: TRBJ2-2
V gene: TRBV7-2
CDR3 length: 14
clone size: few
D gene: -

CDR3 DNA: TGCAGTGCTAGACCCCCTACTAGTTGGGAGACCCAGTACTTC
CDR3 protein: CSARPPTSWETQYF
J gene: TRBJ2-5
V gene: TRBV20-1
CDR3 length: 14
clone size: -
D gene: -

CDR3 DNA: TGCGCCAGCAGCTGGGCGCGTTGGGGCTCCTACAATGAGCAGTTCTTC
CDR3 protein: CASSWARWGSYNEQFF
J gene: TRBJ2-1
V gene: TRBV4-3
CDR3 length: 16
clone size: few
D gene: -

CDR3 DNA: TGTGCCACCAGTGATTTCCCCGGTGGGGGGTCCTACAATGAGCAGTTCTTC
CDR3 protein: CATSDFPGGGSYNEQFF
J gene: TRBJ2-1
V gene: TRBV24-1
CDR3 length: 17
clone size: few
D gene: -

CDR3 DNA: TGCAGTGCTAGTAGGGACAGGGGAGACGAGCAGTACTTC
CDR3 protein: CSASRDRGDEQYF
J gene: TRBJ2-7
V gene: TRBV20-1
CDR3 length: 13
clone size: -
D gene: TRBD1

CDR3 DNA: TGTGCCATCAGTGAGTCGGTCGGACTAGCGGGAGGCACAGATACGCAGTATTTT
CDR3 protein: CAISESVGLAGGTDTQYF
J gene: TRBJ2-3
V gene: TRBV10-3
CDR3 length: 18
clone size: -
D gene: TRBD2

CDR3 DNA: TGCAGCGTTGATCGGAGACTGGCAGATACGCAGTATTTT
CDR3 protein: CSVDRRLADTQYF
J gene: TRBJ2-3
V gene: TRBV29-1
CDR3 length: 13
clone size: few
D gene: -

CDR3 DNA: TGCGCCAGCAGCTTGAGGACAGTAGGAGGCAGGAATGAAAAACTGTTTTTT
CDR3 protein: CASSLRTVGGRNEKLFF
J gene: TRBJ1-4
V gene: TRBV5-1
CDR3 length: 17
clone size: -
D gene: -

CDR3 DNA: TGTGCCAGCAGCTACCGGGACAGAGCTTTCTTT
CDR3 protein: CASSYRDRAFF
J gene: TRBJ1-1
V gene: TRBV5-5
CDR3 length: 11
clone size: -
D gene: TRBD1

CDR3 DNA: TGTGCCAGCAGTTCCGAGCGGGAGGGATACAATGAGCAGTTCTTC
CDR3 protein: CASSSEREGYNEQFF
J gene: TRBJ2-1
V gene: TRBV6-5
CDR3 length: 15
clone size: many
D gene: TRBD2

CDR3 DNA: TGTGCCAGCAGGACCGGGACAGAGCAAGAGACCCAGTACTTC
CDR3 protein: CASRTGTEQETQYF
J gene: TRBJ2-5
V gene: TRBV27
CDR3 length: 14
clone size: many
D gene: TRBD1

CDR3 DNA: TGTGCCAGCTCAATGACAGGGAAAACGACCGGGGAGCTGTTTTTT
CDR3 protein: CASSMTGKTTGELFF
J gene: TRBJ2-2
V gene: TRBV18
CDR3 length: 15
clone size: few
D gene: TRBD1

CDR3 DNA: TGTGCCAGCAGCTCCCAATTCTCTGGGGCCAACGTCCTGACTTTC
CDR3 protein: CASSSQFSGANVLTF
J gene: TRBJ2-6
V gene: TRBV11-2
CDR3 length: 15
clone size: -
D gene: -

CDR3 DNA: TGTGCCACCAGTGACCCCGGGACAGGCGAGCAGTACTTC
CDR3 protein: CATSDPGTGEQYF
J gene: TRBJ2-7
V gene: TRBV24-1
CDR3 length: 13
clone size: -
D gene: TRBD1

CDR3 DNA: TGTGCCAGCGATCAGGGGTTACCGTTAGGTGAGCAGTTCTTC
CDR3 protein: CASDQGLPLGEQFF
J gene: TRBJ2-1
V gene: TRBV25-1
CDR3 length: 14
clone size: -
D gene: -

CDR3 DNA: TGCGCCAGCCTTCCCGGGACTAGCGGGGTCACCACACACACCAATGAGCAGTTCTTC
CDR3 protein: CASLPGTSGVTTHTNEQFF
J gene: TRBJ2-1
V gene: TRBV5-1
CDR3 length: 19
clone size: -
D gene: TRBD2

CDR3 DNA: TGTGCCAGCAGCCAACATTTGGAGACCCAGTACTTC
CDR3 protein: CASSQHLETQYF
J gene: TRBJ2-5
V gene: TRBV3-1
CDR3 length: 12
clone size: many
D gene: -

CDR3 DNA: TGTGCCAGCAGCTTGACAGCCGAGACCTACGAGCAGTACTTC
CDR3 protein: CASSLTAETYEQYF
J gene: TRBJ2-7
V gene: TRBV7-6
CDR3 length: 14
clone size: -
D gene: -

CDR3 DNA: TGCGCCAGCAGCCAAGAGTTAACACTAGCGGGAGGGTACGAGCAGTACTTC
CDR3 protein: CASSQELTLAGGYEQYF
J gene: TRBJ2-7
V gene: TRBV4-3
CDR3 length: 17
clone size: -
D gene: TRBD2

CDR3 DNA: TGTGCCAGCAGTTTCGACGCTAGCGGGAGGGGGACAGATACGCAGTATTTT
CDR3 protein: CASSFDASGRGTDTQYF
J gene: TRBJ2-3
V gene: TRBV12-3/TRBV12-4
CDR3 length: 17
clone size: few
D gene: TRBD2

CDR3 DNA: TGTGCCAGCAGCCAAGCAACGAAGACTTCCACAGATACGCAGTATTTT
CDR3 protein: CASSQATKTSTDTQYF
J gene: TRBJ2-3
V gene: TRBV3-1
CDR3 length: 16
clone size: -
D gene: -

CDR3 DNA: TGTGCCAGCAGCCCGATTTTAGCGGGGGCCTCTTCATCCCCACGCAGGGATACGCAGTATTTT
CDR3 protein: CASSPILAGASSSPRRDTQYF
J gene: TRBJ2-3
V gene: TRBV11-2
CDR3 length: 21
clone size: few
D gene: TRBD2